This TCR beta chain appears in the sequencing data of a study of blood T cells in healthy people across ages. Combining a sample-barcoded 5' primer with a J-beta primer mix, a second PCR ran for roughly 6 to 12 cycles. One entry per CDR3 protein, called by TCRdb with MiXCR from the 5' RACE reads. The sample includes about 680,000 distinct CDR3 sequences, more than 40% of them seen just once. Sequenced: blood. This receptor was identified in a woman aged 55-70 years in good health.

CDR3 residues: CASSGQGFDEQFF. Here the CDR3 DNA reads TGTGCCAGCAGTGGACAGGGTTTCGATGAGCAGTTCTTC. This chain joins TRBV2 and TRBJ2-1, with 7 positions matching TRBD1. The V gene's germline CDR1 is SNHLY and CDR2 FYNNEI. Unmatched junction bases numbered 5, after V lost 4 bases and J lost 8 bases. The CDR3 extends over 13 amino acids.